The sequence of this T cell receptor (beta chain) was determined in a study of T cells in Graves' hyperthyroidism and ophthalmopathy. The CDR3 spans 12 residues. Trimming cost V 7 bases and J 7 bases, with 13 bases left between them. Germline lookup yields CDR1 MNHNS and CDR2 SASEGT. It was RNA transcripts that yielded the amplified TCR beta CDR3 regions. In the first-round RT-PCR of the TCR CDR3, the HTBI primer set was used. TCRdb re-called the multiplex PCR reads through MiXCR, storing one row per CDR3 protein. The sample holds approximately 520,000 distinct CDR3 sequences; about 20% are singletons and the top ten take about a quarter. It was considered stable Graves' hyperthyroidism when ophthalmopathy did not progress within 18 months. Hyperthyroidism had been newly diagnosed in patients aged 18 to 65, and its duration was under 2 months. Exclusion criteria comprised uncontrolled infection, other autoimmune disease, pregnancy or lactation. The diagnostic basis comprised clinical symptoms, serum thyroxine and TRAb, thyroid ultrasound and orbital computed tomography.

Many counts were recorded for this clonotype. The source material was blood. The rearrangement joins TRBV6-1 to TRBJ1-2; tentatively, D is TRBD1 (5 bases). This receptor was identified in a man between 18 and 29 years old with Graves' hyperthyroidism. The DNA of the CDR3 is TGTGCCAGCAACGAGGGGTCCCCTGGCTACACCTTC. The encoded protein is CASNEGSPGYTF.